These T cell receptor beta chains were read from a single sample in a study of blood T cell repertoires in COVID-19. Here immunoSEQ multiplex PCR was the method, and the copy in TCRdb shows in-frame clones only, minus some. The sample holds about 430,000 clones, roughly 88% seen once. The specimen sequenced was PBMCs or T cells enriched from blood (not recorded which). The origin of the receptors is a woman between 25 and 40 years old with acute COVID-19. CDR3s leave out the opening cysteine and the closing phenylalanine or tryptophan. Size tells how often a clone was seen (once, few, many) or the class of an expanded clone, and some rows leave it out.

size	V	CDR3
.	TRBV6-5	ASSHRDRAGGYT
few	TRBV10-1	ASSGRHRNGVGF
.	TRBV6-2/TRBV6-3	ASSYFVRSGAEAF
.	TRBV24-1	ATSDRDGGSYGYT
.	TRBV5-6	ASSLSGGTGELF
.	TRBV27	ASSFNLRTRNTEAF
.	TRBV5-1	ASTDTDPLEQY
.	TRBV7-6	ASSDRLAGGPVTDTQY
.	TRBV24-1	ATRQGNSGNTIY
.	TRBV5-1	ASSLVGTGAEQF
.	TRBV5-1	ASSRGLATDTQY
few	TRBV6-5	ASATLGAEAF
.	TRBV5-1	ASSRRQGDSYNEQF
.	TRBV7-6	ASSLTGVTEAF
.	TRBV27	ASSLNSGTSGQPQH
.	TRBV6-5	ASSPRVSTDTQY